The next 14 T cell receptor beta chains were all read from a single sample in a study of T cells in localized non-small cell lung cancer. Using immunoSEQ multiplex PCR, the repertoire was profiled, and TCRdb retains in-frame clones only, with some absent. Here the sample spans about 26,000 clones, over 70% being singletons. This material consisted of peripheral blood, taken before any cancer treatment. These receptors all come from a man between 40 and 69 years old with stage III squamous cell lung carcinoma.

The chain carries TRBV7-2 and TRBJ2-2, with 13 bases fitting TRBD2. The CDR3 extends over 16 amino acids. With V trimmed by 5 bases and J by 6 bases, 6 bases remained unmatched. The germline gives CDR1 SGHTA, CDR2 FQGNSA. This chain's CDR3 is CASSLTSGGAAGELFF. The CDR3, as DNA: TGTGCCAGCAGCCTCACTAGCGGGGGGGCCGCCGGGGAGCTGTTTTTT.

V and J are TRBV29-1 and TRBJ2-3; D is possibly TRBD1 (6 bases). V lost 3 bases to trimming and J lost 12 bases, with 13 bases between them. Germline V gives CDR1 SQVTM, CDR2 ANQGSEA. This CDR3 is 11 amino acids long. CDR3 DNA: TGCAGCGTTGAGTTGGGGGCCACTCAGTATTTT. This translates into CSVELGATQYF.

The chain employs TRBV2 and TRBJ1-5; 7 bases are shared with TRBD1. There are 15 residues in the CDR3. V gave up 3 bases and J gave up 4 bases; unmatched junction bases: 6. Germline values: CDR1 SNHLY, CDR2 FYNNEI. The CDR3 nucleotides read TGTGCCAGCAGTGAGGGGACAGTTCAGAATCAGCCCCAGCATTTT. Translated: CASSEGTVQNQPQHF.

The chain joins TRBV18 to TRBJ2-3; perhaps TRBD1 as D (6 bases). V was clipped by 2 bases and J by 7 bases, with 16 bases between them. The CDR3 is 15 residues long. CDR1 and CDR2 (germline): KGHSH, LQKENI. The CDR3 DNA follows: TGTGCCAGCTCACCAGCAGTGGGGGCCGGGAATACGCAGTATTTT. Encoded protein: CASSPAVGAGNTQYF.

The chain combines TRBV21-1 with TRBJ2-7; TRBD1 is the table's D call and was not checked against the DNA. TRBV21-1 counts as a pseudogene. The CDR3 consists of 16 residues. The CDR3: CASSDPDSTNTYEQYV. The DNA for the CDR3 is TGTGCCAGCAGCGACCCGGACAGCACTAATACCTACGAGCAGTACGTC.

The chain employs TRBV7-2 and TRBJ1-1; 7 bases agree with TRBD1. CDR1 and CDR2 (germline): SGHTA, FQGNSA. V lost 1 base to trimming and J lost 6 bases; unmatched junction nucleotides: 8. The CDR3 loop spans 15 amino acids. CDR3 in amino acids: CASSLVDTGASEAFF. As DNA, the CDR3 is TGTGCCAGCAGCTTAGTTGATACAGGGGCCTCTGAAGCTTTCTTT.

The chain joins TRBV9 to TRBJ2-2; 7 nucleotides agree with TRBD1. The CDR3 spans 14 residues. After removal of 2 bases from V and 3 bases from J, the junction contained 1 base not matched to a gene. Per the germline V gene, CDR1 is SGDLS and CDR2 is YYNGEE. CDR3: CASSVRGYTGELFF. Written as DNA, the CDR3 is TGTGCCAGCAGCGTCAGGGGGTACACCGGGGAGCTGTTTTTT. The variable domain in full, completed from reference TRBV9 and TRBJ2-2, reads DSGVTQTPKHLITATGQRVTLRCSPRSGDLSVYWYQQSLDQGLQFLIQYYNGEERAKGNILERFSAQQFPDLHSELNLSSLELGDSALYFCASSVRGYTGELFFGEGSRLTVL.

The chain combines TRBV11-3 with TRBJ2-3, with D perhaps TRBD1 (5 bases). The CDR3 length is 13 residues. Germline CDR1 SGHNT, CDR2 YENEEA. With 1 base removed from V and 3 bases from J, the gap between germline ends came to 5 bases. CDR3 sequence reads: CASSLGQTDTQYF. In DNA, the CDR3 is TGTGCCAGCAGCTTAGGACAGACAGATACGCAGTATTTT.

The chain combines TRBV11-2 with TRBJ2-5; the D is unclear. V was trimmed by 2 bases and J by 2 bases, leaving 6 bases between them. The CDR3 is 13 residues long. In germline, CDR1 is SGHAT, CDR2 FQNNGV. As DNA, the CDR3 is TGTGCCAGCAGCTTACAGGTTCAAGAGACCCAGTACTTC. Translating gives CASSLQVQETQYF. The full variable domain, rest sourced from reference TRBV11-2 and TRBJ2-5, is EAGVAQSPRYKIIEKRQSVAFWCNPISGHATLYWYQQILGQGPKLLIQFQNNGVVDDSQLPKDRFSAERLKGVDSTLKIQPAKLEDSAVYLCASSLQVQETQYFGPGTRLLVL.

The rearrangement links TRBV6-5 to TRBJ2-2; possibly TRBD1 for D (5 bases). V lost 5 bases to trimming and J lost 3 bases, with 10 bases between them. This CDR3 has 14 residues. CDR1 and CDR2 from the germline V gene are MNHEY and SVGAGI. The CDR3 DNA reads as TGTGCCAGCAGTCCCACAGGATACACCGGGGAGCTGTTTTTT. Protein product: CASSPTGYTGELFF.

The chain employs TRBV19 and TRBJ1-1, with D possibly matching TRBD1 (6 bases). The germline gives CDR1 LNHDA, CDR2 SQIVND (reference sequence). Trimming took off 9 bases at V and 1 base at J, with 12 bases between the two ends. The CDR3 covers 13 residues. The CDR3 bases are TGTGCCAGCCGAGGACAGCCGAACACTGAAGCTTTCTTT. Translating it yields CASRGQPNTEAFF.

V is TRBV7-8 and J is TRBJ1-5; D is unresolved. The germline V and J ends were trimmed by 5 bases and 3 bases, with 14 bases remaining between them. The CDR3 extends over 15 amino acids. Germline values: CDR1 SGHVS, CDR2 FQNEAQ. CDR3 bases: TGTGCCAGCAGCCTGCGGGCAGATTCCAATCAGCCCCAGCATTTT. Protein sequence: CASSLRADSNQPQHF.

The rearrangement joins TRBV5-1 to TRBJ1-2; TRBD1 matches 7 bases. Germline V gives CDR1 SGHRS, CDR2 YFSETQ. J was trimmed by 4 bases and V by 7 bases; bases with no gene match: 7. This CDR3 comprises 13 residues. The CDR3 reads CASSGTASYGYTF. Here the CDR3 DNA reads TGCGCCAGCTCAGGGACAGCCTCCTATGGCTACACCTTC.

V is TRBV4-2 and J is TRBJ2-1, with D maybe TRBD2 (6 bases). The CDR3 contains 17 residues. Germline values: CDR1 LGHNA, CDR2 YNFKEQ. V was clipped by 3 bases and J by 2 bases, with 17 bases between them. CDR3 nucleotide sequence: TGTGCCAGCAGCCAGGCTGTCTATAGCGGTGCCTACAATGAGCAGTTCTTC. This encodes CASSQAVYSGAYNEQFF.